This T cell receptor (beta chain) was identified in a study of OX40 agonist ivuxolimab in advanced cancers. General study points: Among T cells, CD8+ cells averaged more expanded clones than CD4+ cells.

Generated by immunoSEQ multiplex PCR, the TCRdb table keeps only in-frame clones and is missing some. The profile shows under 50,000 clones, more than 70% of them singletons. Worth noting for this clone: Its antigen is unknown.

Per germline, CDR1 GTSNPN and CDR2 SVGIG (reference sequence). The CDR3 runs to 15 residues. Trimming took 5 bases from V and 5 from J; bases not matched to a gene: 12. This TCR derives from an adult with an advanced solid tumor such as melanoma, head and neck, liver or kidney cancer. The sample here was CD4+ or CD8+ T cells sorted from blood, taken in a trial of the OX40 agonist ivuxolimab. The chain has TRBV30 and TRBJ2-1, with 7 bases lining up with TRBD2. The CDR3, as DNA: TGTGCCTGGGGGTCCGGCGGGAGCGGAGACAATGAGCAGTTCTTC. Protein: CAWGSGGSGDNEQFF. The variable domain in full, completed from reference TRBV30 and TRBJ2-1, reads SQTIHQWPATLVQPVGSPLSLECTVEGTSNPNLYWYRQAAGRGLQLLFYSVGIGQISSEVPQNLSASRPQDRQFILSSKKLLLSDSGFYLCAWGSGGSGDNEQFFGPGTRLTVL.